The next 25 T cell receptor beta chains were all read from a single sample in a study of cytomegalovirus exposure and HLA in healthy donors. It was with 60 Vbeta and 13 Jbeta primers that the PCR ran. Some clones are missing from TCRdb's copy, which holds only in-frame ones; the method was immunoSEQ multiplex PCR. This sample has some 110,000 clones, with roughly 80% found just once. Sequenced: PBMCs. The receptors were gathered from a man aged 60-69 years in good health and CMV-seronegative.

This clone appeared a few times. V and J are TRBV7-2 and TRBJ2-2, with 8 bases matching TRBD2. The junction had 3 bases not matched to a gene; V was cut back by 1 base and J by 5 bases. CDR3 length: 15 amino acids. Germline lookup yields CDR1 SGHTA and CDR2 FQGNSA. The CDR3 spells CASSLGLASTGELFF. In nucleotides, the CDR3 is TGTGCCAGCAGCTTAGGACTAGCGAGTACCGGGGAGCTGTTTTTT.

This clone was seen once. The sample carries other DNA sequences with the same CDR3. The V gene is TRBV18, the J gene TRBJ1-6, with D maybe TRBD1 (5 bases). The CDR3 loop spans 14 amino acids. V was cut by 3 bases and J by 8 bases, with 11 bases left in between. The germline CDR1 and CDR2 sequences are KGHSH and LQKENI. CDR3 sequence reads: CASSPGTGDSPLHF. In DNA, the CDR3 is TGTGCCAGCTCACCGGGGACGGGAGATTCACCCCTCCACTTT.

This sequence joins TRBV27 and TRBJ2-1; unclear D gene. The V and J ends lost 2 bases and 3 bases respectively, with 11 bases between them. CDR1 and CDR2 (germline): MNHEY, SMNVEV (reference sequence). This CDR3 contains 15 residues. The CDR3 DNA is TGTGCCAGCAGTTTAACCCCCCCCTACTACAATGAGCAGTTCTTC. It translates to CASSLTPPYYNEQFF.

J is TRBJ2-4 and V is TRBV7-8, with TRBD1 identical over 8 bases. Germline values: CDR1 SGHVS, CDR2 FQNEAQ. V dropped 0 bases and J dropped 7; count of bases not matched to a gene: 5. The CDR3 spans 15 residues. CDR3 bases: TGTGCCAGCAGCTTAGCGGGGACAGGCAGGAACATTCAGTACTTC. Encoded protein: CASSLAGTGRNIQYF.

The chain has TRBV9 and TRBJ1-2, with no clear D. The germline V gene has CDR1 SGDLS and CDR2 YYNGEE. With 4 bases removed from V and 7 bases from J, the gap between germline ends came to 11 bases. This CDR3 is 12 amino acids long. CDR3 protein: CASSRDSVGYTF. In nucleotides, the CDR3 is TGTGCCAGCAGCAGAGACTCGGTTGGCTACACCTTC.

The chain is built from TRBV5-4 and TRBJ2-7; 8 bases line up with TRBD1. The V and J ends lost 6 bases and 2 bases, in that order; junction bases with no gene match: 4. CDR1 is SGHNT and CDR2 is YYREEE in the germline V gene (reference sequence). This CDR3 contains 13 residues. This CDR3 is CASTRDRTYEQYF. As DNA, the CDR3 is TGTGCCAGCACCCGGGACAGGACCTACGAGCAGTACTTC.

This clone was seen a few times. V is TRBV11-1 and J is TRBJ2-1, with 11 bases fitting TRBD2. The CDR3 runs to 15 residues. Trimming at V came to 3 bases and at J to 4 bases, leaving 2 bases not matched to a gene. CDR1 and CDR2 from the germline V gene are SGHAT and FQDESV (reference sequence). The CDR3 reads CASSFGTSGYNEQFF. CDR3 nucleotides: TGTGCCAGCAGCTTCGGGACTAGCGGTTACAATGAGCAGTTCTTC.

This clone was seen once. At one end, the junction sequence differs from germline, possibly due to a read error. Other DNA sequences in the sample encode the same CDR3. This chain joins TRBV4-3 and TRBJ2-5, with TRBD1 matching 7 bases. Looked up from germline, CDR1 is LGHNA and CDR2 is YSLEER. This CDR3 spans 14 amino acids. CDR3 DNA sequence: TGCGCCAGTAGCCAACCGGGACAGCGGTCGGACCAGTACTTC. Its translation is CASSQPGQRSDQYF.

This CDR3 reads CASSLGHYNEQFF. DNA for the CDR3: TGTGCCAGCAGCTTGGGCCACTACAATGAGCAGTTCTTC. The chain couples TRBV7-7 to TRBJ2-1; D gene unclear. Germline V CDR1 and CDR2: SSHAT, FNYEAQ (reference sequence). This CDR3 contains 13 residues. The germline V and J ends were trimmed by 3 bases and 3 bases, with 6 bases remaining between them.

The chain recombines TRBV5-1 with TRBJ1-2; D not resolved. Trimming left V 0 bases short and J 3 bases short, with 9 bases between. The CDR3 runs to 14 residues. Germline V CDR1 and CDR2: SGHRS, YFSETQ. The CDR3, as DNA: TGCGCCAGCAGCTTGGTTCCCGAGTACTATGGCTACACCTTC. Its protein is CASSLVPEYYGYTF.

The chain employs TRBV11-2 and TRBJ1-1; D is uncertain. The CDR3 extends over 15 amino acids. Trimming cost V 0 bases and J 0 bases, with 8 bases left between them. The V gene's germline CDR1 is SGHAT and CDR2 FQNNGV. The CDR3 is CASSLDPSVNTEAFF. The CDR3 DNA sequence: TGTGCCAGCAGCTTAGATCCGAGCGTGAACACTGAAGCTTTCTTT.

This rearrangement joins TRBV9 to TRBJ2-3, with TRBD1 matching over 7 bases. The germline V gene encodes CDR1 SGDLS and CDR2 YYNGEE. J lost 6 bases, V lost 1 base, and 14 bases had no gene match. The CDR3 spans 17 residues. The CDR3 region has the DNA TGTGCCAGCAGCGTATCGACCAACCTCGGACAGGCCGATACGCAGTATTTT. Amino acid sequence: CASSVSTNLGQADTQYF.

This clone was detected once. This sequence joins TRBV4-3 and TRBJ1-5; 9 nucleotides line up with TRBD1. The CDR3 runs 15 residues. J lost 7 bases, V lost 0 bases, and 4 bases had no gene match. Per the germline V gene, CDR1 is LGHNA and CDR2 is YSLEER. The CDR3 protein is CASSQDGDRDQPQHF. In DNA form, the CDR3 reads TGCGCCAGCAGCCAAGATGGGGACAGGGACCAGCCCCAGCATTTT.

This clone came up once. The V and J genes are TRBV12-5 and TRBJ2-2; 12 bases are a match to TRBD1. The CDR3 totals 19 residues. Trimming removed 5 bases from V and 4 bases from J; junction bases left unmatched: 14. Germline V gene sequence: CDR1 LGHNT, CDR2 FRNRAP. CDR3 DNA sequence: TGTGCTAGTGGTCGTCGACCTCGGGACAGGGGGCGTGTCACCGGGGAGCTGTTTTTT. It codes for CASGRRPRDRGRVTGELFF.

The chain links TRBV7-2 to TRBJ2-1, with 8 bases aligning to TRBD2. There are 16 residues in the CDR3. V shed 5 bases and J 2 bases; nucleotides not matched to a gene: 8. Germline CDR1 and CDR2: SGHTA and FQGNSA. CDR3 coding DNA: TGTGCCAGCAGCCCCTCCGGGGGGGCCACCTACAATGAGCAGTTCTTC. It specifies CASSPSGGATYNEQFF.

This clone occurred a few times. This chain uses TRBV6-4 with TRBJ2-3; TRBD1 might be the D (6 bases). With 9 bases removed from V and 0 bases from J, the gap between germline ends came to 16 bases. Germline V gene lookup returns CDR1 MRHNA and CDR2 SNTAGT. The CDR3 runs to 15 residues. The CDR3 loop reads CASSSEGTSTDTQYF. In DNA, the CDR3 is TGTGCCAGTAGTTCCGAAGGGACAAGCACAGATACGCAGTATTTT.

This clone was found a few times. V gene TRBV11-2 combines with J gene TRBJ2-5; tentatively, D is TRBD2 (7 bases). Trimming shortened V by 5 bases and J by 5 bases, and 21 bases separated the two germline ends. Germline CDR1 is SGHAT and CDR2 is FQNNGV. The CDR3 totals 16 residues. In nucleotides, the CDR3 is TGTGCCAGCAGCCCAGGGAGGGGGGGGCGATGGGAGACCCAGTACTTC. Amino acids: CASSPGRGGRWETQYF.

V and J are TRBV18 and TRBJ1-5, with 8 bases that match TRBD1. With V trimmed by 4 bases and J by 6 bases, 11 bases remained unmatched. CDR3 size: 16 residues. Germline V gene data show CDR1 as KGHSH and CDR2 as LQKENI. CDR3 in amino acids: CASSQTLGQGSQPQHF. The CDR3 DNA sequence: TGTGCCAGCTCACAAACTCTTGGACAGGGTAGTCAGCCCCAGCATTTT.

The chain recombines TRBV7-6 with TRBJ1-4; TRBD1 matches at 9 bases. Germline V gives CDR1 SGHVS, CDR2 FNYEAQ. V lost 6 bases and J lost 7; bases outside the gene matches: 9. This CDR3 is built from 15 residues. For the CDR3, the DNA is TGTGCCAGCAGTCGACGCCCGGGACAGGGTGAAAAACTGTTTTTT. Its protein product is CASSRRPGQGEKLFF.

This chain links TRBV6-5 with TRBJ2-4; 12 positions match TRBD2. The CDR3 contains 16 residues. The germline gives CDR1 MNHEY, CDR2 SVGAGI. The junction had 5 bases not matched to a gene; V was cut back by 6 bases and J by 2 bases. This CDR3 is CASSYTSGGTKNIQYF. The CDR3 DNA sequence: TGTGCCAGCAGCTACACTAGCGGGGGGACCAAAAACATTCAGTACTTC.

There are a few counts of this clone. The CDR3 loop is CASSLPTRSRETQYF. For the CDR3, the DNA is TGTGCCAGCAGCTTGCCAACTAGGAGCCGGGAGACCCAGTACTTC. The chain uses TRBV5-4 and TRBJ2-5; perhaps TRBD2 as D (5 bases). In germline, CDR1 is SGHNT, CDR2 YYREEE (reference sequence). This CDR3 has 15 residues. Trimming left V 1 base short and J 5 bases short, with 15 bases between.

This clone was recorded once. The V and J genes are TRBV10-3 and TRBJ1-1; D might be TRBD1 (6 bases). The CDR3 loop spans 15 amino acids. Germline CDR1 ENHRY, CDR2 SYGVKD. Trimming left V 0 bases short and J 3 bases short, with 11 bases between. CDR3 in amino acids: CAISESGGFDTEAFF. As DNA, the CDR3 is TGTGCCATCAGTGAGTCAGGGGGATTCGACACTGAAGCTTTCTTT.

The rearrangement joins TRBV7-6 to TRBJ2-1; D not resolved. V lost 1 base and J 6 bases, leaving 10 bases between the germline ends. In germline, CDR1 is SGHVS, CDR2 FNYEAQ. This CDR3 is built from 14 residues. As DNA, the CDR3 is TGTGCCAGCAGCTTAGGACTGAGTCTCAATGAGCAGTTCTTC. Its protein is CASSLGLSLNEQFF. The whole variable domain, remainder taken from reference TRBV7-6 and TRBJ2-1, is GAGVSQSPRYKVTKRGQDVALRCDPISGHVSLYWYRQALGQGPEFLTYFNYEAQQDKSGLPNDRFSAERPEGSISTLTIQRTEQRDSAMYRCASSLGLSLNEQFFGPGTRLTVL.

This clone turned up a few times. The V gene is TRBV7-3, the J gene TRBJ2-2; 8 nucleotides align to TRBD2. CDR1 is SGHTA, CDR2 FQGTGA, per germline. This CDR3 has 18 amino acids. The J segment lost 5 bases and the V segment lost 2 bases, leaving 13 bases of the junction unmatched. CDR3 region: CASSLWPAGDPRTGELFF. In DNA form, the CDR3 reads TGTGCCAGCAGCTTATGGCCAGCGGGGGACCCGAGAACCGGGGAGCTGTTTTTT. Variable domain in full (rest from reference TRBV7-3 and TRBJ2-2): GAGVSQTPSNKVTEKGKYVELRCDPISGHTALYWYRQSLGQGPEFLIYFQGTGAADDSGLPNDRFFAVRPEGSVSTLKIQRTERGDSAVYLCASSLWPAGDPRTGELFFGEGSRLTVL.

V is TRBV10-2 and J is TRBJ1-5; possible D gene TRBD1, 5 bases. The V gene's germline CDR1 is WSHSY and CDR2 SAAADI. Trimming left V 0 bases short and J 3 bases short, with 15 bases between. CDR3 length equals 17 residues. The CDR3 loop is CASSESPRAGFNQPQHF. For the CDR3, the DNA is TGCGCCAGCAGTGAGTCACCCCGCGCAGGGTTCAATCAGCCCCAGCATTTT.